The 28 T cell receptor beta chains below were found in one sample sequenced in a study of neoadjuvant nivolumab and ipilimumab in lung cancer. The data were produced by immunoSEQ multiplex PCR, yet TCRdb's version contains in-frame clones alone and is incomplete. The sample includes thousands of clones, about 85% of them seen just once. The source was adjacent normal lung tissue, collected after neoadjuvant nivolumab, alone or with ipilimumab, at or shortly before surgery. The receptors come from an adult with non-small cell lung cancer.

This clone has only one observation. The V and J genes are TRBV18 and TRBJ2-1; 10 bases align to TRBD1. The CDR3 is 16 amino acids. The V gene end was trimmed by 2 bases and the J gene end by 9 bases; junction bases not matched to a gene: 10. From germline, CDR1 is KGHSH and CDR2 LQKENI. The CDR3 loop reads CASSPYRPGQGIEQFF. CDR3 DNA sequence: TGTGCCAGCTCACCATACCGCCCGGGACAGGGGATTGAGCAGTTCTTC.

V is TRBV5-1 and J is TRBJ2-3; D ambiguous. Deletions cut 4 bases from V and 0 bases from J, with 9 bases between. Germline CDR1 SGHRS, CDR2 YFSETQ. The length of the CDR3 is 14 residues. CDR3 sequence reads: CASSRDLSTDTQYF. The CDR3 DNA is TGCGCCAGCAGCAGGGATCTCAGCACAGATACGCAGTATTTT.

The rearrangement uses TRBV29-1 and TRBJ1-5; perhaps TRBD1 as D (5 bases). This CDR3 is built from 13 residues. Germline CDR1 SQVTM, CDR2 ANQGSEA. The V end was cut by 6 bases, the J end by 4 bases, with 13 bases between. DNA for the CDR3: TGCAGCGTCGGGGACGGTGGGAATCAGCCCCAGCATTTT. Residues: CSVGDGGNQPQHF. The full variable domain, its missing parts supplied by reference TRBV29-1 and TRBJ1-5, is SAVISQKPSRDICQRGTSLTIQCQVDSQVTMMFWYRQQPGQSLTLIATANQGSEATYESGFVIDKFPISRPNLTFSTLTVSNMSPEDSSIYLCSVGDGGNQPQHFGDGTRLSIL.

CDR3 region: CAWSVQGGYEQYF. CDR3 nucleotides: TGTGCCTGGAGTGTACAGGGTGGCTACGAGCAGTACTTC. This rearrangement joins TRBV30 to TRBJ2-7, with D maybe TRBD1 (6 bases). The V gene's germline CDR1 is GTSNPN and CDR2 SVGIG (reference sequence). The CDR3 consists of 13 residues. V lost 0 bases and J lost 3, with 9 bases in between. The full variable domain, completed using reference TRBV30 and TRBJ2-7, is SQTIHQWPATLVQPVGSPLSLECTVEGTSNPNLYWYRQAAGRGLQLLFYSVGIGQISSEVPQNLSASRPQDRQFILSSKKLLLSDSGFYLCAWSVQGGYEQYFGPGTRLTVT.

This chain joins TRBV6-5 and TRBJ1-4; D call uncertain. The CDR3 contains 15 residues. Germline CDR1 reads MNHEY; CDR2 reads SVGAGI. V was cut by 2 bases and J by 3 bases, with 10 bases left in between. The CDR3 loop reads CASSYRVPANEKLFF. The CDR3 region has the DNA TGTGCCAGCAGTTACAGGGTACCGGCTAATGAAAAACTGTTTTTT.

The chain couples TRBV6-5 to TRBJ1-1; TRBD1 is a possible D gene (5 bases). The CDR3 spans 13 residues. Germline CDR1 MNHEY, CDR2 SVGAGI. With 7 bases removed from V and 4 bases from J, the gap between germline ends came to 13 bases. CDR3 bases: TGTGCCAGCAACCCGACAGCGGGCACTGAAGCTTTCTTT. Amino acid sequence: CASNPTAGTEAFF.

This chain links TRBV6-5 with TRBJ2-3, with D possibly TRBD2 on 5 matching bases. Germline loops: CDR1 MNHEY, CDR2 SVGAGI. The CDR3 is made up of 13 amino acids. The ends were cut back, 6 bases at V and 4 bases at J, with 11 bases in the middle. The CDR3 is CASREGRADTQYF. The CDR3 bases are TGTGCCAGCAGAGAGGGCAGAGCAGATACGCAGTATTTT.

This sequence joins TRBV29-1 and TRBJ2-7, with D tentatively TRBD1 (5 bases). CDR3 length: 12 amino acids. Germline-derived CDR1 and CDR2 are SQVTM and ANQGSEA. V lost 8 bases, J lost 0 bases, and 11 bases lay in between. CDR3 sequence: CSFKTASYEQYF. DNA of the CDR3: TGCAGCTTTAAGACAGCCTCCTACGAGCAGTACTTC.

V is TRBV5-1 and J is TRBJ2-7; D gene ambiguous. The V and J ends lost 2 bases and 5 bases respectively, with 14 bases between them. CDR3 length equals 14 residues. Per the germline V gene, CDR1 is SGHRS and CDR2 is YFSETQ. The CDR3 nucleotides are TGCGCCAGCAGCTTAGGCGGAAGATCGGACGAGCAGTACTTC. It yields the protein CASSLGGRSDEQYF.

The chain couples TRBV7-9 to TRBJ2-7; 7 bases fit TRBD2. CDR3 length equals 16 residues. V lost 5 bases, J lost 0 bases, and 10 bases stayed unmatched. Germline V gene data show CDR1 as SEHNR and CDR2 as FQNEAQ (reference sequence). This chain's CDR3 is CASSPPGLPSSYEQYF. Here the CDR3 DNA reads TGTGCCAGCAGCCCTCCGGGACTACCTTCCTCCTACGAGCAGTACTTC.

The chain uses TRBV5-1 and TRBJ1-5, with 7 bases matching TRBD1. The junction had 6 bases not matched to a gene; V was cut back by 0 bases and J by 3 bases. CDR1 is SGHRS and CDR2 is YFSETQ in the germline V gene. The CDR3 totals 16 residues. This CDR3 reads CASSLAPGQHNQPQHF. The CDR3 DNA follows: TGCGCCAGCAGCTTGGCCCCGGGACAGCACAATCAGCCCCAGCATTTT.

The chain is built from TRBV18 and TRBJ1-2, with D possibly matching TRBD1 (6 bases). The CDR3 has 13 amino acids. The germline CDR1 and CDR2 sequences are KGHSH and LQKENI. V shed 3 bases and J shed 8 bases, with 13 bases lying between them. The CDR3 loop reads CASSPQDREGYTF. In DNA, the CDR3 is TGTGCCAGCTCACCCCAGGACAGAGAAGGCTACACCTTC.

To note about this clone: The junction departs from germline at one end; a sequencing error may be responsible. The chain combines TRBV30 with TRBJ1-6, with D perhaps TRBD1 (5 bases). The CDR3 is made up of 13 amino acids. CDR1 and CDR2 (germline): GTSNPN, SVGIG (reference sequence). CDR3 sequence (DNA): TGTGCCTCGAGTCGGGGGATGGGTTCACCCCTCCACTTT. The encoded protein is CASSRGMGSPLHF.

This chain joins TRBV6-6 and TRBJ1-5, with D maybe TRBD1 (6 bases). The germline V and J ends were trimmed by 5 bases and 3 bases, with 17 bases remaining between them. The CDR3 extends over 16 amino acids. The germline gives CDR1 MNHNY, CDR2 SVGAGI (reference sequence). CDR3 bases: TGTGCCAGCAGTCCCCACCTGGACAGTCACAATCAGCCCCAGCATTTT. Protein sequence: CASSPHLDSHNQPQHF.

This clone has a handful of counts. The rearrangement uses TRBV6-5 and TRBJ2-7; D perhaps matches TRBD2 (7 bases). Germline V gene sequence: CDR1 MNHEY, CDR2 SVGAGI. This CDR3 region has 14 residues. V was shortened by 2 bases and J by 2 bases, with 10 bases between the two germline ends. The CDR3 is CASSYAGAAYEQYF. The CDR3 DNA reads TGTGCCAGCAGTTACGCGGGGGCGGCCTACGAGCAGTACTTC.

This chain connects TRBV7-9 to TRBJ2-3, with 12 positions matching TRBD1. CDR3 length: 17 residues. Germline V gives CDR1 SEHNR, CDR2 FQNEAQ (reference sequence). V dropped 0 bases and J dropped 3; count of bases not matched to a gene: 4. CDR3 region: CASSLAGDRGRTDTQYF. The CDR3 DNA follows: TGTGCCAGCAGCTTAGCCGGGGACAGGGGGCGTACAGATACGCAGTATTTT.

V gene TRBV6-5 combines with J gene TRBJ2-2, with D hard to call. The CDR3 is 15 amino acids. CDR1 is MNHEY, CDR2 SVGAGI, per germline. With 7 bases removed from V and 2 bases from J, the gap between germline ends came to 14 bases. The CDR3 DNA follows: TGTGCCAGCACTAAGGACGAAGACAACACCGGGGAGCTGTTTTTT. Amino acids: CASTKDEDNTGELFF.

V gene TRBV6-5 combines with J gene TRBJ1-5; 7 bases line up with TRBD1. This CDR3 has 12 amino acids. Germline V CDR1 and CDR2: MNHEY, SVGAGI. The V and J ends lost 5 bases and 6 bases, in that order; junction bases with no gene match: 1. CDR3 nucleotide sequence: TGTGCCAGCAGTAACAGGGGTCAGCCCCAGCATTTT. It specifies CASSNRGQPQHF.

The chain joins TRBV6-6 to TRBJ1-1, with 7 bases matching TRBD1. Looked up from germline, CDR1 is MNHNY and CDR2 is SVGAGI (reference sequence). Trimming cost V 2 bases and J 1 base; bases outside gene matches: 1. This CDR3 has 14 residues. CDR3 residues: CASSYGDRNTEAFF. The CDR3 region has the DNA TGTGCCAGCAGTTACGGGGACAGGAACACTGAAGCTTTCTTT.

The V gene is TRBV5-6, the J gene TRBJ1-2; no definite D call. CDR3 length: 14 residues. V lost 2 bases to trimming and J lost 10 bases, with 18 bases between them. Germline V gene sequence: CDR1 SGHDT, CDR2 YYEEEE. The CDR3, as DNA: TGTGCCAGCAGCTTTTTCTCCCAAAGTTTAGACTACACCTTC. This translates into CASSFFSQSLDYTF.

The chain is built from TRBV6-1 and TRBJ1-1; D not certain. Per germline, CDR1 MNHNS and CDR2 SASEGT. The CDR3 sequence is 13 residues long. V was shortened by 7 bases and J by 3 bases, with 12 bases between the two germline ends. The CDR3 is CASNIDRDTEAFF. The DNA for the CDR3 is TGTGCCAGCAATATTGACCGTGACACTGAAGCTTTCTTT.

The rearrangement uses TRBV2 and TRBJ1-4, with D perhaps matching TRBD1 (6 bases). CDR3 length: 14 amino acids. CDR1 and CDR2 (germline): SNHLY, FYNNEI. Trimming took off 7 bases at V and 7 bases at J, with 16 bases between the two ends. The CDR3 protein is CASILQGSVEKLFF. The DNA for the CDR3 is TGTGCCAGCATTCTACAGGGAAGCGTTGAAAAACTGTTTTTT.

The chain has TRBV25-1 and TRBJ1-4; maybe TRBD1 (5 bases). The V and J ends lost 9 bases and 5 bases respectively, with 7 bases between them. The CDR3 is 11 residues long. CDR1 is MGHDK and CDR2 is SYGVNS in the germline V gene. CDR3 amino acids: CASRQNEKLFF. The CDR3 region has the DNA TGTGCCAGTAGACAGAATGAAAAACTGTTTTTT.

By sample fraction, this clone is medium-sized. The chain uses TRBV4-1 and TRBJ2-7; D is unclear. CDR1 is MGHRA and CDR2 is YSYEKL in the germline V gene. Trimming shortened V by 2 bases and J by 2 bases, and 10 bases separated the two germline ends. This CDR3 has 14 residues. This CDR3 reads CASSQWAGAYEQYF. CDR3 nucleotide sequence: TGCGCCAGCAGCCAATGGGCTGGGGCCTACGAGCAGTACTTC.

V is TRBV30 and J is TRBJ1-6, with unresolved D. V dropped 0 bases and J dropped 8 bases, with 14 bases sitting between them. CDR3 size: 15 residues. Germline V gives CDR1 GTSNPN, CDR2 SVGIG (reference sequence). DNA for the CDR3: TGTGCCTGGAGTGTTAGGCCCTCAGGAGATTCACCCCTCCACTTT. As protein: CAWSVRPSGDSPLHF.

The genes are TRBV6-5 and TRBJ2-3, with D possibly TRBD1 on 6 matching bases. V was shortened by 0 bases and J by 0 bases, with 10 bases between the two germline ends. Germline values: CDR1 MNHEY, CDR2 SVGAGI. The CDR3 extends over 16 amino acids. CDR3: CASSYSAGASTDTQYF. CDR3 sequence (DNA): TGTGCCAGCAGTTACTCCGCAGGGGCTAGCACAGATACGCAGTATTTT.

The J gene is TRBJ2-1, the V gene TRBV19; D uncertain. V was cut by 2 bases and J by 3 bases, with 8 bases left in between. The germline CDR1 and CDR2 sequences are LNHDA and SQIVND (reference sequence). CDR3 length equals 14 residues. The CDR3 DNA sequence: TGTGCCAGTAGTATAAGTGGGATCTACAATGAGCAGTTCTTC. This sequence encodes CASSISGIYNEQFF.

The genes are TRBV27 and TRBJ1-2; D perhaps matches TRBD1 (5 bases). CDR1 MNHEY and CDR2 SMNVEV come from the germline V gene (reference sequence). V was clipped by 2 bases and J by 4 bases, with 11 bases between them. There are 14 residues in the CDR3. Here the CDR3 reads CASSLSGTFYGYTF. The DNA of the CDR3 is TGTGCCAGCAGTTTAAGTGGGACCTTCTATGGCTACACCTTC.